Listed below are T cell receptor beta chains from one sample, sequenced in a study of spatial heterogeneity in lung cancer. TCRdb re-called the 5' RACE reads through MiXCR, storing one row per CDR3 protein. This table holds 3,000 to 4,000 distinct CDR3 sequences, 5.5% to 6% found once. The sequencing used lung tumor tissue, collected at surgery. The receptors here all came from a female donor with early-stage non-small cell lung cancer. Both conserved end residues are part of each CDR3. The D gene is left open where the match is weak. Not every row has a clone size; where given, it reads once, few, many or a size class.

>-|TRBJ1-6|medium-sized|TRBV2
CASSDNHPSPLHF
TGTGCCAGCAGTGACAATCACCCCTCACCCCTCCACTTT
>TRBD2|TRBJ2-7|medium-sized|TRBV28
CASSPRIWAGAVEQYF
TGTGCCAGCAGTCCTCGCATCTGGGCGGGAGCCGTCGAGCAGTACTTC
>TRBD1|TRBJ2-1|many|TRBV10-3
CAIRGTEYNEQFF
TGTGCCATCAGAGGGACAGAGTACAATGAGCAGTTCTTC
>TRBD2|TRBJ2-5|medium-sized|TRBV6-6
CASRSLVSSGRGRETQYF
TGTGCCAGCAGAAGCCTTGTCAGTAGCGGGAGGGGAAGGGAGACCCAGTACTTC
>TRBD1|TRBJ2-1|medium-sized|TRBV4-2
CASSQVQGISYNEQFF
TGTGCCAGCAGCCAAGTACAGGGGATCTCCTACAATGAGCAGTTCTTC
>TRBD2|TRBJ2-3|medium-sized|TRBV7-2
CASSLVAGGWRDTQYF
TGTGCCAGCAGCTTAGTAGCGGGAGGGTGGAGAGATACGCAGTATTTT
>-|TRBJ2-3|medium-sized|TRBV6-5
CASSYEGGETDTQYF
TGTGCCAGCAGTTACGAGGGGGGAGAGACAGATACGCAGTATTTT
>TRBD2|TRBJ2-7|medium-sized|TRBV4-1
CASSQALAGTYEQYF
TGCGCCAGCAGCCAAGCACTAGCGGGAACCTACGAGCAGTACTTC
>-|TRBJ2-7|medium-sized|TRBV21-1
CASSIQGRAHEQYF
TGTGCCAGCAGCATCCAGGGTAGGGCCCACGAGCAGTACTTC
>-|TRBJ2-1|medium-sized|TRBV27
CASSLFAGGTSGSSEFF
-
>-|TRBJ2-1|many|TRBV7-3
CASSLRVAGEQFF
TGTGCCAGCAGCTTAAGGGTCGCGGGTGAGCAGTTCTTC
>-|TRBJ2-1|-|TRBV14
CASSQWTLSSYNEQFF
TGTGCCAGCAGCCAGTGGACCTTAAGCTCCTACAATGAGCAGTTCTTC
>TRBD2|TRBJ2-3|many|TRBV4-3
CASSLLAGALSSTDTQYF
TGCGCCAGCAGCCTTCTAGCGGGAGCTCTATCTAGCACAGATACGCAGTATTTT
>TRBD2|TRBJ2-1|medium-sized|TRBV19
CASSQTSGNEQFF
TGTGCCAGTAGTCAAACTAGCGGCAATGAGCAGTTCTTC
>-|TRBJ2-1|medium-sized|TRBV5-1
CASSLWSVNEQFF
TGCGCCAGCAGCTTGTGGTCAGTCAATGAGCAGTTCTTC
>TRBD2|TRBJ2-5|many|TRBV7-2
CASSLGGTSGRARAQYF
TGTGCCAGCAGCTTAGGGGGGACTAGCGGGAGGGCCAGGGCCCAGTACTTC
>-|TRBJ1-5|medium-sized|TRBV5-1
CASSLGGSSNQPQHF
TGCGCCAGCAGCTTGGGCGGCAGTAGCAATCAGCCCCAGCATTTT
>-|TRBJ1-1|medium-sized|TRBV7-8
CASSRGGTLNTEAFF
TGTGCCAGCAGTCGAGGGGGAACCTTGAACACTGAAGCTTTCTTT
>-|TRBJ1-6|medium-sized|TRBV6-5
CASRMDVARTSPLHF
TGTGCCAGCAGGATGGACGTTGCCAGAACTTCACCCCTCCACTTT
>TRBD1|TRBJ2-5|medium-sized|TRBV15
CATSTRTGGETQYF
TGTGCCACCAGCACACGGACAGGGGGAGAGACCCAGTACTTC
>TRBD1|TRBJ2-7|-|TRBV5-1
CASSPGTGTEQYF
TGCGCCAGCAGCCCTGGGACAGGAACCGAGCAGTACTTC
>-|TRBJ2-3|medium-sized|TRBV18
CASSPPSRNLNTDTQYF
TGTGCCAGCTCACCACCGAGTCGAAATTTAAACACAGATACGCAGTATTTT
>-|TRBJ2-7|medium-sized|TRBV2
CAIRTYEQYF
TGTGCCATCCGAACCTACGAGCAGTACTTC
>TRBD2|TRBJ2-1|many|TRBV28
CASSLRLAGNEQFF
TGTGCCAGCAGTTTGAGACTAGCAGGAAATGAGCAGTTCTTC
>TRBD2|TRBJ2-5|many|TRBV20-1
CSARDGIAGVIETQYF
TGCAGTGCTAGAGATGGAATAGCGGGAGTTATCGAGACCCAGTACTTC
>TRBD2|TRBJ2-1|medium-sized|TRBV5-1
CASSHGGLAGYNEQFF
TGCGCCAGCAGCCATGGGGGGCTAGCGGGTTACAATGAGCAGTTCTTC
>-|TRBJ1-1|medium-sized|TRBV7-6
CASSSRQNAEAFF
TGTGCCAGCAGCTCCAGACAGAACGCTGAAGCTTTCTTT
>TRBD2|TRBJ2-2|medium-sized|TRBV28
CASSSGLAGGIGELFF
TGTGCCAGCAGTTCGGGACTAGCGGGAGGTATCGGGGAGCTGTTTTTT
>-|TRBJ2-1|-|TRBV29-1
CSVLPGTRNEQFF
TGCAGCGTCCTTCCGGGAACGAGGAATGAGCAGTTCTTC
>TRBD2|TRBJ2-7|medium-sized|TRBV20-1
CSAHRTSSNEQYF
TGCAGTGCTCATCGGACTAGCTCCAACGAGCAGTACTTC
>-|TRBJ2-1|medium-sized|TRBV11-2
CASSLVSSRGAEQFF
TGTGCCAGCAGCTTAGTTTCTAGCCGGGGGGCTGAGCAGTTCTTC
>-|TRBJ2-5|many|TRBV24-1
CATSDSRGAMVETQYF
TGTGCCACCAGTGATTCCAGGGGCGCGATGGTAGAGACCCAGTACTTC
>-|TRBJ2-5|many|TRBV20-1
CSATVPLGRQETQYF
TGCAGTGCTACCGTCCCACTGGGGCGCCAAGAGACCCAGTACTTC
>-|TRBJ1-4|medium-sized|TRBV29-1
CSVMGTNEKLFF
TGCAGCGTGATGGGGACTAATGAAAAACTGTTTTTT
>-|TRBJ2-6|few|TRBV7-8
CASSWRLPQTGANVLTF
TGTGCCAGCAGCTGGCGTCTTCCCCAAACTGGGGCCAACGTCCTGACTTTC
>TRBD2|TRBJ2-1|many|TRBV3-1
CASSKLAGVPLGEQFF
TGTGCCAGCAGTAAACTAGCGGGAGTCCCTTTGGGTGAGCAGTTCTTC
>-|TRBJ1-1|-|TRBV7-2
CASSLGQITEAFF
TGTGCCAGCAGCTTAGGGCAGATCACTGAAGCTTTCTTT
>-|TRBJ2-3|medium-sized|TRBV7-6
CASSLGRDTQYF
TGTGCCAGCAGCTTAGGGCGCGATACGCAGTATTTT
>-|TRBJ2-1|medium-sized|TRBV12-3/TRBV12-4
CASNQAGSYNEQFF
TGTGCCAGCAATCAAGCGGGCTCCTACAATGAGCAGTTCTTC
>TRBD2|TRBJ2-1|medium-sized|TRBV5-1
CASSLLGLGSYNEQFF
TGCGCCAGCAGCCTTCTGGGACTAGGGTCCTACAATGAGCAGTTCTTC
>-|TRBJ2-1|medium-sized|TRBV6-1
CASSENRERFQFF
TGTGCCAGCAGTGAAAACAGGGAAAGGTTTCAGTTCTTC
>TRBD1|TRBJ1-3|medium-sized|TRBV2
CASSTGVLSGNTIYF
TGTGCCAGCAGTACAGGGGTCCTCTCTGGAAACACCATATATTTT
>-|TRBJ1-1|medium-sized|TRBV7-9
CASSLLNTEAFF
TGTGCCAGCAGCTTGCTGAACACTGAAGCTTTCTTT
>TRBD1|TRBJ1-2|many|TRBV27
CTSSLDSTGGSGYTF
TGTACCAGCAGTTTAGATTCCACAGGGGGCTCTGGCTACACCTTC
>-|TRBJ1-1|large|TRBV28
CASRPQGEYPEAFF
TGTGCCAGCCGCCCGCAGGGAGAGTACCCTGAAGCTTTCTTT
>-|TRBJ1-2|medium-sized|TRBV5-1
CASSSSPDLRWGNYGYTF
TGCGCCAGCAGCTCTAGCCCCGATCTCCGCTGGGGCAACTATGGCTACACCTTC
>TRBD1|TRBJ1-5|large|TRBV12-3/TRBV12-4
CASTDRGPGNQPQHF
TGTGCCAGCACCGACAGGGGCCCAGGCAATCAGCCCCAGCATTTT
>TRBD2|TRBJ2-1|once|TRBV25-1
CASSDNLAGLNNEQFF
TGTGCCAGCAGTGATAATCTAGCGGGACTGAACAATGAGCAGTTCTTC
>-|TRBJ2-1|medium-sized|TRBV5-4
CASSLELREQFF
TGTGCCAGCAGCTTGGAACTTCGTGAGCAGTTCTTC
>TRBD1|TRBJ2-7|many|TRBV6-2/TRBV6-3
CASCSGTGSYEQYF
TGTGCCAGCTGTTCGGGGACAGGGTCCTACGAGCAGTACTTC
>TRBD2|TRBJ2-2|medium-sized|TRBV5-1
CASSEPGLAEFTGELFF
TGCGCCAGCAGCGAACCGGGACTAGCGGAGTTCACCGGGGAGCTGTTTTTT
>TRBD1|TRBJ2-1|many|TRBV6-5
CASSWDRARYNEQFF
TGTGCCAGCAGTTGGGACAGGGCCCGCTACAATGAGCAGTTCTTC
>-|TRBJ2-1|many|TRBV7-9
CASSSLWNEQFF
TGTGCCAGCAGCTCCCTCTGGAATGAGCAGTTCTTC
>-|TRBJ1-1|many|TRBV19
CASVAAASENGNTEAFF
TGTGCCAGCGTGGCGGCAGCCTCAGAGAATGGGAACACTGAAGCTTTCTTT
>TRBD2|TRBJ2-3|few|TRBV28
CASSFLAGTDTQYF
TGTGCCAGCAGTTTTCTAGCGGGGACGGATACGCAGTATTTT
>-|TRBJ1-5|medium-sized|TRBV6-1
CASGWRQPQHF
TGTGCCAGCGGCTGGAGGCAGCCCCAGCATTTT
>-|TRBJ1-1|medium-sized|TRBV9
CASSVAGAPPFF
TGTGCCAGCAGCGTAGCAGGGGCCCCGCCGTTCTTT
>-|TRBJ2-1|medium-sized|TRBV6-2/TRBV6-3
CASSPYWSINEQFF
TGTGCCAGCAGCCCCTACTGGTCAATCAATGAGCAGTTCTTC
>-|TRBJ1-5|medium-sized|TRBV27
CASRPRISNQPQHF
TGTGCCAGCAGGCCGAGGATTAGCAATCAGCCCCAGCATTTT
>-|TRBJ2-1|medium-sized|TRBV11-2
CASSLFVAGINNEQFF
TGTGCCAGCAGCTTATTCGTGGCAGGGATTAACAATGAGCAGTTCTTC